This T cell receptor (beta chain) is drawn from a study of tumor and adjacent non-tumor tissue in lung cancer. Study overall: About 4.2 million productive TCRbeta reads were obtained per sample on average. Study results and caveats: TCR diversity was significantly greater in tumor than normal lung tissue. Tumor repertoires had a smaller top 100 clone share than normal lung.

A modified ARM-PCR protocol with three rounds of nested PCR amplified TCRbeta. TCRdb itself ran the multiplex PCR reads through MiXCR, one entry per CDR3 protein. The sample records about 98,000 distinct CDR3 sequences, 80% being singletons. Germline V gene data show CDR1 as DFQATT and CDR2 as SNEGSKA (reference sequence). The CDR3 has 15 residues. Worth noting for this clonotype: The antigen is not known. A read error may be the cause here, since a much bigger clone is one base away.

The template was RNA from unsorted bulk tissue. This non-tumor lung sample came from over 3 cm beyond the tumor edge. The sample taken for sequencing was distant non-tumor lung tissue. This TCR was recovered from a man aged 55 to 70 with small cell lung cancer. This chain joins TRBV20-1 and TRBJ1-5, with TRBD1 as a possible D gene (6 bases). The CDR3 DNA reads TGCAGTGCGAGAGGAGGGATCAAGGGGGATCAGCCCCAGCATTTT. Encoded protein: CSARGGIKGDQPQHF.